This entry lists 6 T cell receptor beta chains sequenced from one sample in a study of blood T cell repertoires in COVID-19. Libraries were prepared by immunoSEQ multiplex PCR; TCRdb keeps only in-frame clonotypes and omits some of them. The table has 150,000 to 200,000 clones, about four fifths seen once. Sequenced input: peripheral blood. The receptor set was obtained from a woman aged 80 or over with acute or convalescent COVID-19.

This clone has just a few counts. The chain couples TRBV5-4 to TRBJ1-2; D perhaps matches TRBD1 (6 bases). Between the trimmed V and J ends, which lost 3 bases and 8 bases, there was a span of 20 bases. The germline V gene has CDR1 SGHNT and CDR2 YYREEE (reference sequence). The CDR3 has 15 residues. The CDR3 sequence: CASSWVGNRERGYTF. In nucleotides, the CDR3 is TGTGCCAGCAGCTGGGTGGGAAACAGGGAGAGGGGCTACACCTTC.

This chain connects TRBV11-2 to TRBJ1-1; D is possibly TRBD1 (6 bases). V gave up 1 base and J gave up 11 bases, with 14 bases separating them. This CDR3 is 13 amino acids long. Germline V gene data show CDR1 as SGHAT and CDR2 as FQNNGV. CDR3: CASSLVVGASAFF. The CDR3 nucleotides are TGTGCCAGCAGCTTAGTTGTGGGGGCCTCGGCTTTCTTT.

There are a few counts of this clone. This sequence joins TRBV2 and TRBJ2-1, with TRBD2 matching over 10 bases. V was pared by 6 bases and J by 10 bases, with 9 bases of the junction left unmatched. CDR1 is SNHLY, CDR2 FYNNEI, per germline. CDR3 length equals 14 residues. The CDR3 spells CASRTGTSVEEQFF. CDR3 bases: TGTGCCAGCAGGACCGGGACTAGCGTAGAGGAGCAGTTCTTC.

The V and J genes are TRBV6-2 or TRBV6-3 and TRBJ2-2, with TRBD2 matching 14 bases. CDR3 size: 18 residues. With V trimmed by 2 bases and J by 0 bases, 2 bases remained unmatched. From germline, CDR1 is MNHEY and CDR2 SVGEGT. The CDR3 region has the DNA TGTGCCAGCAGTTACCCGACTAGCGGGAGGGCGAACACCGGGGAGCTGTTTTTT. It yields the protein CASSYPTSGRANTGELFF.

The chain couples TRBV4-1 to TRBJ1-5, with a possible D match to TRBD1 (6 bases). This CDR3 region has 15 residues. Trimming left V 1 base short and J 4 bases short, with 11 bases between. The germline V gene has CDR1 MGHRA and CDR2 YSYEKL. For the CDR3, the DNA is TGCGCCAGCAGCCAAGGCACAGGGAGAAATCAGCCCCAGCATTTT. It specifies CASSQGTGRNQPQHF.

The chain couples TRBV12-5 to TRBJ1-4; 11 positions match TRBD1. The CDR3 consists of 15 residues. The germline CDR1 and CDR2 sequences are LGHNT and FRNRAP. V was pared by 4 bases and J by 7 bases, with 5 bases of the junction left unmatched. The DNA for the CDR3 is TGTGCTAGTGGTTCGGGACAGGGGGGAGGTGAAAAACTGTTTTTT. Translated, it gives CASGSGQGGGEKLFF.